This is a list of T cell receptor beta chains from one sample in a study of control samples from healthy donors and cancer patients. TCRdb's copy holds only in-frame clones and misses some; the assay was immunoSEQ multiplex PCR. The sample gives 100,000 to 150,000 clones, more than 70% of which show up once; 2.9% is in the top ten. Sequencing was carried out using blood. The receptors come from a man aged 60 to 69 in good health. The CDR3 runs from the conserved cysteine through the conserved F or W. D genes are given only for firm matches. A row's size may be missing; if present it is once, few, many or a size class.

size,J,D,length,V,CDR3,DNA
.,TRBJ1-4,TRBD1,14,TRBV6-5,CASSWGTVSGKLFF,TGTGCCAGCAGTTGGGGGACAGTAAGTGGAAAACTGTTTTTT
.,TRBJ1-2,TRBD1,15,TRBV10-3,CAIRSTGGAYSGYTF,TGTGCCATCAGATCAACAGGGGGGGCATACAGTGGCTACACCTTC
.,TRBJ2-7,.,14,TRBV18,CASSPPQAGGEQYF,TGTGCCAGCTCACCTCCACAGGCCGGGGGCGAGCAGTACTTC
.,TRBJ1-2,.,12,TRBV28,CASSLNRAGYTF,TGTGCCAGCAGTTTAAACCGGGCTGGCTACACCTTC
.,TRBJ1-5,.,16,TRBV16,CATASQGLGSNQPQHF,TGTGCCACAGCGAGTCAGGGTTTAGGGAGCAATCAGCCCCAGCATTTT
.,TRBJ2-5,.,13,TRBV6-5,CASERTYQETQYF,TGTGCCAGCGAGAGGACGTACCAAGAGACCCAGTACTTC
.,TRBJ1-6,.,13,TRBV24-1,CATQRAAHSPLHF,TGTGCCACCCAACGGGCAGCCCATTCACCCCTCCACTTT
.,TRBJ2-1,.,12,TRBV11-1,CASSLGGDEQFF,TGTGCCAGCAGCTTAGGGGGTGATGAGCAGTTCTTC
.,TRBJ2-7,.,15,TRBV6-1,CASSERVAGPYEQYF,TGTGCCAGCAGTGAGAGGGTGGCAGGACCCTACGAGCAGTACTTC
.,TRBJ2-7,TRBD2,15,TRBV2,CASRPTSGFAYEQYF,TGTGCCAGCAGACCGACTAGCGGGTTTGCCTACGAGCAGTACTTC
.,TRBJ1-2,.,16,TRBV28,CASSLTGTGTNYGYTF,TGTGCCAGCAGTTTGACCGGGACGGGGACTAACTATGGCTACACCTTC
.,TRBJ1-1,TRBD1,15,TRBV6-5,CASSRTGASNTEAFF,TGTGCCAGCAGTCGTACAGGGGCCTCGAACACTGAAGCTTTCTTT
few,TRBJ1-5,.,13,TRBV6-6,CASIGQLNQPQHF,TGTGCCAGCATTGGACAGCTTAATCAGCCCCAGCATTTT
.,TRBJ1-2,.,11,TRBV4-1,CADDSVYGYTF,TGCGCCGACGACAGTGTCTATGGCTACACCTTC
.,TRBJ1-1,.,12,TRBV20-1,CSASRANTEAFF,TGCAGTGCTAGTCGGGCGAACACTGAAGCTTTCTTT
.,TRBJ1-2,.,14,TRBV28,CASSFSQGSDGYTF,TGTGCCAGCAGTTTTAGTCAGGGCAGCGATGGCTACACCTTC
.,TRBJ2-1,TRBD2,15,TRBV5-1,CASRLAGGTINEQFF,TGCGCCAGCAGACTGGCCGGGGGGACCATCAATGAGCAGTTCTTC
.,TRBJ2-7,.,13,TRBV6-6,CASSYSVGYEQYF,TGTGCCAGCAGTTACTCGGTGGGATACGAGCAGTACTTC
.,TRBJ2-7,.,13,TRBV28,CASSNGGRGEQYF,TGTGCCAGCAGTAACGGTGGTAGAGGCGAGCAGTACTTC
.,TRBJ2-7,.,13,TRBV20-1,CSASHALSYEQYF,TGCAGTGCTAGTCATGCTCTCTCCTACGAGCAGTACTTC
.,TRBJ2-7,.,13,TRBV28,CASRYKGGYAQYF,TGTGCCAGCAGGTATAAAGGGGGATACGCGCAGTACTTC
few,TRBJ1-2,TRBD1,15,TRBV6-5,CASSYTTGGNYGYTF,TGTGCCAGCAGTTACACGACAGGGGGCAACTATGGCTACACCTTC
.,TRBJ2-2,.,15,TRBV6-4,CASSEKGMNTGELFF,TGTGCCAGCAGTGAGAAGGGCATGAACACCGGGGAGCTGTTTTTT
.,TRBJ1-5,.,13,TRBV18,CASLQGSDQPQHF,TGTGCCAGCCTTCAGGGGAGCGATCAGCCCCAGCATTTT
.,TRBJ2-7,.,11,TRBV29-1,CSVRTGYEQYF,TGCAGCGTTCGTACAGGGTACGAGCAGTACTTC
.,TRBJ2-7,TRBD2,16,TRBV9,CASSVDWQTSVYEQYF,TGTGCCAGCAGCGTAGATTGGCAGACTAGCGTTTACGAGCAGTACTTC
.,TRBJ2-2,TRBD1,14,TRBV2,CASKGQGGTGELFF,TGTGCCAGCAAGGGACAGGGTGGAACCGGGGAGCTGTTTTTT
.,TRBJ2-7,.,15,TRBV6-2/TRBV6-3,CASSFAPGSSYEQYF,TGTGCCAGCAGTTTTGCGCCGGGGAGCTCCTACGAGCAGTACTTC
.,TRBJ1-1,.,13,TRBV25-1,CASSEYSGYGAFF,TGTGCCAGCAGTGAATATTCGGGGTACGGGGCTTTCTTT
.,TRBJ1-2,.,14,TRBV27,CASRFGGAGRGYTF,TGTGCCAGCAGATTTGGGGGGGCTGGACGTGGCTACACCTTC
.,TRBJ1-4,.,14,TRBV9,CASSSGERNEKLFF,TGTGCCAGCAGCTCGGGGGAGAGGAATGAAAAACTGTTTTTT
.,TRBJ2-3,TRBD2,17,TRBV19,CASSTSLAGGPGDTQYF,TGTGCCAGTAGTACCTCGCTAGCGGGGGGGCCGGGAGATACGCAGTATTTT
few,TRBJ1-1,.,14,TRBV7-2,CASSLRVPWAEAFF,TGTGCCAGCAGCTTAAGAGTCCCGTGGGCTGAAGCTTTCTTT
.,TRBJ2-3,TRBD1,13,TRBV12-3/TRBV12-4,CASSSVGQGEQYF,TGTGCCAGCAGTTCAGTAGGACAGGGGGAGCAGTATTTT
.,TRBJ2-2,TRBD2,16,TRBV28,CASSSAGTSLSGELFF,TGTGCCAGCTCATCGGCCGGGACTAGTTTGTCCGGGGAGCTGTTTTTT
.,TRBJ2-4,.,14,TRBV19,CASSIAGDKNIQYF,TGTGCCAGTAGTATAGCGGGGGACAAAAACATTCAGTACTTC
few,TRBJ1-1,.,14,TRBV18,CASSPNRENTEAFF,TGTGCCAGCTCGCCCAACAGGGAGAACACTGAAGCTTTCTTT
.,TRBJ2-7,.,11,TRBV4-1,CASSQRGEQYF,TGCGCCAGCAGCCAGAGGGGCGAGCAGTACTTC
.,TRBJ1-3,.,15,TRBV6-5,CASSYSAGPGNTIYF,TGTGCCAGCAGTTACTCGGCTGGTCCTGGAAACACCATATATTTT
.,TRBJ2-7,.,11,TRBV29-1,CSVQPGSEQYF,TGCAGCGTACAACCGGGGAGCGAGCAGTACTTC
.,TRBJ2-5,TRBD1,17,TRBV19,CASSSIGQGVVQETQYF,TGTGCCAGTAGTTCCATTGGACAGGGGGTTGTCCAAGAGACCCAGTACTTC
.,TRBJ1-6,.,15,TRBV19,CASSITGSYNSPLHF,TGTGCCAGTAGTATCACAGGGAGTTATAATTCACCCCTCCACTTT
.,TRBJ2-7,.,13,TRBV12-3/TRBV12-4,CASSLAGTGEQYF,TGTGCCAGCAGTTTGGCGGGAACCGGCGAGCAGTACTTC
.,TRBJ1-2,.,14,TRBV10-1,CASSESGRSSGYTF,TGCGCCAGCAGTGAGTCGGGACGTAGTTCTGGCTACACCTTC
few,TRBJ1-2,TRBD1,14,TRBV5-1,CASKRDSTNYGYTF,TGCGCCAGCAAAAGGGACAGTACTAACTATGGCTACACCTTC
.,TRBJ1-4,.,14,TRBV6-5,CASRAGTTNEKLFF,TGTGCCAGCAGGGCAGGGACAACTAATGAAAAACTGTTTTTT
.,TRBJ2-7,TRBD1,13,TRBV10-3,CASAGTETYEQYF,TGTGCCAGCGCCGGGACAGAAACCTACGAGCAGTACTTC
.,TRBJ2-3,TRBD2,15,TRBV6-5,CASSGTSSATDTQYF,TGTGCCAGCAGCGGGACTAGTTCTGCCACAGATACGCAGTATTTT
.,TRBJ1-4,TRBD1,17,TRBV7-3,CASSLKSPVDRGEKLFF,TGTGCCAGCAGCTTAAAATCTCCGGTGGACAGGGGCGAAAAACTGTTTTTT
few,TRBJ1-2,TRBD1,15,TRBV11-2,CASSLIRDSPLGYTF,TGTGCCAGCAGCTTGATTCGGGACAGCCCTCTTGGCTACACCTTC
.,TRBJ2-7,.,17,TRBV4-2,CASSPPSGAGRIYEQYF,TGTGCCAGCAGCCCTCCTTCAGGGGCAGGCCGGATCTACGAGCAGTACTTC
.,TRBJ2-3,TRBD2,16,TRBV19,CASSPPGLAGGDTQYF,TGTGCCAGCTCCCCCCCCGGACTAGCGGGGGGAGATACGCAGTATTTT
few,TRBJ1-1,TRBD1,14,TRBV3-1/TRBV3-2,CASSLGTGNTEAFF,TGTGCCAGCAGCCTCGGGACAGGGAACACTGAAGCTTTCTTT
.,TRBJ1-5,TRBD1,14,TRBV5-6,CASSLGQGAQPQHF,TGTGCCAGCAGCTTAGGACAGGGAGCTCAGCCCCAGCATTTT
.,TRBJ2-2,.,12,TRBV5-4,CASSPGTGELFF,TGTGCCAGCAGCCCTGGGACCGGGGAGCTGTTTTTT